A selection of T cell receptor beta chains follows, all from one sample in a study of spatial heterogeneity in lung cancer. TCRdb reprocessed the 5' RACE reads with MiXCR, giving one entry per CDR3 protein. The top ten clones hold roughly 9.6% of a sample with approximately 23,000 distinct CDR3 sequences, under 5.5% of them seen once. Sample: lung tumor tissue, taken at surgery. The receptor set was obtained from a male donor with early-stage non-small cell lung cancer. Both conserved end residues are part of each CDR3. A D gene is named only where the DNA matches it firmly. Clone size is shown for a subset of rows, as once, few, many or a class of expanded clone.

j_call d_call v_call clone_size cdr3_nt cdr3_aa
TRBJ1-6 . TRBV3-1 many TGTGCCAGCAGCCAAGATAGGCGGGACCCGAATTCACCCCTCCACTTT CASSQDRRDPNSPLHF
TRBJ2-2 TRBD2 TRBV7-8 many TGTGCCAGCAGCTTTCGGGGACTAGTACCAATGAACACCGGGGAGCTGTTTTTT CASSFRGLVPMNTGELFF
TRBJ2-3 TRBD2 TRBV11-1 many TGTGCCAGCAGCTCGGCGGGAGGGCTACCAGATACGCAGTATTTT CASSSAGGLPDTQYF
TRBJ1-2 . TRBV7-9 many TGTGCCAGCAGCCACAACCCCGGGGGAAGCTATGGCTACACCTTC CASSHNPGGSYGYTF
TRBJ2-1 TRBD2 TRBV6-1 many TGTGCCAGCAGTGATTTTACGGGACTAGCGGACAATGAGCAGTTCTTC CASSDFTGLADNEQFF
TRBJ2-5 . TRBV28 many TGTGCCAGCAGTCCCCGACAGTTTGCCCAAGAGACCCAGTACTTC CASSPRQFAQETQYF
TRBJ2-3 . TRBV11-3 few TGTGCCAGCAGCGCGGGTGCGGGGGCCAGCACAGATACGCAGTATTTT CASSAGAGASTDTQYF
TRBJ1-1 . TRBV5-1 many TGCGCCAGCAGCGGAACGGTGAACACTGAAGCTTTCTTT CASSGTVNTEAFF
TRBJ2-3 . TRBV2 . TGTGCCAGCAGTGAAAGTCCCTCCCAAAGCACAGATACGCAGTATTTT CASSESPSQSTDTQYF
TRBJ2-1 TRBD1 TRBV6-2/TRBV6-3 medium-sized TGTGCCAGCAGTGCACAGGGGGCAAAGAATGAGCAGTTCTTC CASSAQGAKNEQFF
TRBJ1-2 . TRBV20-1 many TGCAGTGCTAGAGACACCAAGGAGGGTCGTCGGCTTGGCAGTGGCTACACCTTC CSARDTKEGRRLGSGYTF
TRBJ2-1 TRBD2 TRBV4-3 . TGCGCCAGCAGCCATGGGGCGAGCGGGAGGGCCCGCGAGCAGTTCTTC CASSHGASGRAREQFF
TRBJ2-1 TRBD1 TRBV12-3/TRBV12-4 many TGTGCCAGCACTGGGCAGGACAGGGGGCGCGAGCAGTTCTTC CASTGQDRGREQFF